These T cell receptor beta chains were read from a single sample in a study of shared clonotypes between healthy human individuals. Clones were read by immunoSEQ multiplex PCR, and TCRdb kept only the in-frame ones, dropping some. The data show 2 million to 2.5 million clones, with around 95% seen just once and over 0.1% held by the top ten. Material for sequencing was naive CD4+ T cells sorted from blood. Receptors originate from a man younger than 30 in good health. Both conserved end residues are part of each CDR3. The D gene is left open where the match is weak. A row's size may be missing; if present it is once, few, many or a size class.

J gene | D gene | V gene | clone size | CDR3 DNA | CDR3 protein
TRBJ1-2 | TRBD1 | TRBV25-1 | . | TGTGCCAGCAGTGAAATTGACAGGGATTATGGCTACACCTTC | CASSEIDRDYGYTF
TRBJ1-2 | . | TRBV10-1 | . | TGCGCCAGCAGCGGGGACCCCGGCGGCGGCTACACCTTC | CASSGDPGGGYTF
TRBJ2-7 | . | TRBV6-5 | . | TGTGCCAGCAGTTACACACGGGACGGTCCCTACGAGCAGTACTTC | CASSYTRDGPYEQYF
TRBJ1-5 | . | TRBV5-8 | . | TGTGCCAGCAGCTACAGGGCCCCCAATCAGCCCCAGCATTTT | CASSYRAPNQPQHF
TRBJ2-6 | . | TRBV5-6 | . | TGTGCCAGCAGCGGCGGCGAAGAAAGCTCTGGGGCCAACGTCCTGACTTTC | CASSGGEESSGANVLTF
TRBJ2-5 | . | TRBV7-6 | once | TGTGCCAGCAGCTCAGGGGACTTAATAGAGACCCAGTACTTC | CASSSGDLIETQYF
TRBJ2-5 | . | TRBV29-1 | . | TGCAGCGTGGGATGGACGAGAGGGGAGACCCAGTACTTC | CSVGWTRGETQYF
TRBJ1-2 | . | TRBV6-1 | . | TGTGCCAGCAGTGAAACCCAGGGAATAGGTGTAGACTATGGCTACACCTTC | CASSETQGIGVDYGYTF
TRBJ1-6 | . | TRBV4-1 | . | TGCGCCAGCAGCCCCAGATTTCTTTCACCCCTCCACTTT | CASSPRFLSPLHF
TRBJ2-7 | TRBD1 | TRBV2 | . | TGTGCCAGCAGCCGGACAGGTATGACCTACGAGCAGTACTTC | CASSRTGMTYEQYF
TRBJ2-2 | . | TRBV7-2 | . | TGTGCCAGCAGTCCCCCCATTGCGGGCGGGGAGCTGTTTTTT | CASSPPIAGGELFF
TRBJ2-3 | . | TRBV6-5 | . | TGTGCCAGCACCCCCCCCGGCGCAGATACGCAGTATTTT | CASTPPGADTQYF
TRBJ1-2 | TRBD1 | TRBV30 | . | TGTGCCTGGCTCGGACAGGGGGCTAATGGCTACACCTTC | CAWLGQGANGYTF
TRBJ2-7 | TRBD2 | TRBV5-1 | . | TGCGCCAGCAGCTTGGAGGGAGGGAGATACGAGCAGTACTTC | CASSLEGGRYEQYF
TRBJ2-7 | . | TRBV30 | . | TGTGCCTGGAGTGTAAACGCGGAGGTTTACTTC | CAWSVNAEVYF
TRBJ2-1 | . | TRBV10-1 | . | TGCGCCAGCAGCTTCACCGGGAAGAGTGAGCAGTTCTTC | CASSFTGKSEQFF
TRBJ2-7 | . | TRBV6-1 | . | TGTGCCAGCAGTAGTCGAGGGGGGGGCTACGAGCAGTACTTC | CASSSRGGGYEQYF
TRBJ1-1 | . | TRBV19 | . | TGTGCCAGTAGGGGCGCAGTGAACACTGAAGCTTTCTTT | CASRGAVNTEAFF
TRBJ2-1 | TRBD2 | TRBV5-1 | . | TGCGCCAGCAGCGGATTAGCGGGGGGGCTCCACAATGAGCAGTTCTTC | CASSGLAGGLHNEQFF
TRBJ2-5 | TRBD2 | TRBV14 | . | TGTGCCAGCAGCCAAAATACCGGGACTACGAAAGAGACCCAGTACTTC | CASSQNTGTTKETQYF
TRBJ2-2 | . | TRBV18 | . | TGTGCCAGCTCACGGGGACCCATGAACACCGGGGAGCTGTTTTTT | CASSRGPMNTGELFF
TRBJ2-7 | . | TRBV10-3 | once | TGTGCCACGTACAGGTTCCCGTACGAGCAGTACTTC | CATYRFPYEQYF
TRBJ2-7 | . | TRBV7-2 | . | TGTGCCAGCAGCTTAGGCAGGGGGGACTCCTACGAGCAGTACTTC | CASSLGRGDSYEQYF
TRBJ1-1 | TRBD1 | TRBV4-3 | . | TGCGCCAGCAGTCAGGACAGGGACACTGAAGCTTTCTTT | CASSQDRDTEAFF
TRBJ1-2 | . | TRBV21-1 | . | TGTGCCAGCAGCAATGACAGGGAGGGAAACTATGGCTACACCTTC | CASSNDREGNYGYTF
TRBJ2-5 | TRBD1 | TRBV5-1 | . | TGCGCCAGCAGCCTAGACCAGGGGGCCAGGGAGACCCAGTACTTC | CASSLDQGARETQYF
TRBJ2-3 | . | TRBV19 | . | TGTGCCAGTAGTAAAGGTGGGAATACAGATACGCAGTATTTT | CASSKGGNTDTQYF
TRBJ2-2 | . | TRBV6-5 | . | TGTGCCAGCAGTCCCTTGGGCACCGGGGAGCTGTTTTTT | CASSPLGTGELFF
TRBJ1-5 | . | TRBV5-8 | . | TGTGCCAGCAGCTATATCAAGGGGCAAAATCAGCCCCAGCATTTT | CASSYIKGQNQPQHF
TRBJ2-5 | TRBD2 | TRBV9 | . | TGTGCCAGCAGCGCGGGGACTAGCGGGGGGCAAGAGACCCAGTACTTC | CASSAGTSGGQETQYF
TRBJ2-1 | TRBD1 | TRBV7-2 | . | TGTGCCAGCAGCTTTGACAGGGGGGTCTACAATGAGCAGTTCTTC | CASSFDRGVYNEQFF
TRBJ2-7 | . | TRBV10-2 | once | TGCGCCAGCAGTGAGATAACCAGGACGAATGGGTACTACGGACTTTACGAGCAGTACTTC | CASSEITRTNGYYGLYEQYF
TRBJ2-1 | TRBD2 | TRBV6-5 | once | TGTGCCAGCAGGCCCGGGACTAGCATCCATGAGCAGTTCTTC | CASRPGTSIHEQFF
TRBJ1-1 | TRBD1 | TRBV6-5 | . | TGTGCCAGCAGGAAGGGGGCCATGAACACTGAAGCTTTCTTT | CASRKGAMNTEAFF
TRBJ1-3 | . | TRBV30 | . | TGTGCCTGGAATAGAGCGGCCCTGGGCTCTGGAAACACCATATATTTT | CAWNRAALGSGNTIYF
TRBJ1-4 | . | TRBV4-1 | . | TGCGCCAGCAGCCCCCCGGGGGCAACTAATGAAAAACTGTTTTTT | CASSPPGATNEKLFF
TRBJ1-2 | . | TRBV10-3 | . | TGTGCCATCAGTCGAGAAATCGGCTACACCTTC | CAISREIGYTF
TRBJ2-3 | . | TRBV18 | . | TGTGCCAGCTCACCACCCGAGGCGGTTACGCAGTATTTT | CASSPPEAVTQYF
TRBJ2-7 | TRBD2 | TRBV19 | . | TGTGCCAGTTGCCGGGAGACGGGGGGTTCCTACGAGCAGTACTTC | CASCRETGGSYEQYF